The 20 T cell receptor beta chains below were found in one sample sequenced in a study of identical twins listed by TCRdb under 2016. Libraries came from 5' RACE. Sequenced using an Illumina HiSeq 2000. The raw public reads went through TCRdb reprocessing: fastp at Q25, MiXCR clone calling, in-frame beta chains kept. Identical CDR3 protein sequences are pooled into one entry, listed with their most common genes and DNA. The sample table shows approximately 230,000 distinct CDR3 sequences, and 11% to 15% are seen once. Around 9% of the sample goes to the ten largest clones. The specimen was memory (CD45RO+) T cells sorted from blood. Read against the paper, the sample's cell subset or site label means: CD45RO+ enriched T cells. Source of these receptors: a woman aged 18-30 years in good health.

The rearrangement joins TRBV20-1 to TRBJ1-1, with D tentatively TRBD1 (5 bases). The CDR3 runs 16 residues. Germline CDR1 and CDR2: DFQATT and SNEGSKA (reference sequence). The ends were cut back, 3 bases at V and 1 base at J, with 18 bases in the middle. In DNA form, the CDR3 reads TGCAGTGCTAGGGGCTTAACAGGAAAACCGAACACTGAAGCTTTCTTT. Translated, it gives CSARGLTGKPNTEAFF.

This clonotype was seen many times. The rearrangement links TRBV9 to TRBJ1-6; the D is unclear. Germline V gives CDR1 SGDLS, CDR2 YYNGEE. V lost 0 bases and J 10 bases, leaving 8 bases between the germline ends. The CDR3 is made up of 13 amino acids. CDR3 region: CASSVDARSPLHF. CDR3 nucleotide sequence: TGTGCCAGCAGCGTAGATGCGCGGTCACCCCTCCACTTT.

The table lists this clonotype with a few counts. The chain has TRBV3-1 and TRBJ2-5, with 11 bases lining up with TRBD2. With 3 bases clipped from V and 3 bases from J, the junction kept 9 bases outside the gene matches. Germline V gene lookup returns CDR1 LGHDT and CDR2 YNNKEL (reference sequence). The CDR3 totals 17 residues. CDR3 nucleotides: TGTGCCAGCAGCCAGAAGGGGACTAGCGGATGGAAAGAGACCCAGTACTTC. This gives the protein CASSQKGTSGWKETQYF.

As DNA, the CDR3 is TGTGCCAGCAGGGCTGATTCCGCAGATACGCAGTATTTT. Translating it yields CASRADSADTQYF. The chain links TRBV11-2 to TRBJ2-3; D not certain. This CDR3 contains 13 residues. Germline V lookup: CDR1 SGHAT, CDR2 FQNNGV. Trimming shortened V by 6 bases and J by 4 bases, and 11 bases separated the two germline ends.

This clonotype was recorded at least ten times. V usage is TRBV3-1 and J usage is TRBJ2-1; a weak D match, TRBD1 (5 bases). CDR1 and CDR2 from the germline V gene are LGHDT and YNNKEL (reference sequence). The CDR3 runs 14 residues. V shed 4 bases and J shed 9 bases, with 16 bases lying between them. In DNA, the CDR3 is TGTGCCAGCAGCCCAGAACCGGGCCAGGGTGAGCAGTTCTTC. Amino acids: CASSPEPGQGEQFF.

In its sample, this clonotype was seen a few times. V and J are TRBV6-1 and TRBJ2-3, with a possible D match to TRBD2 (6 bases). The CDR3 consists of 14 residues. The germline V and J ends were trimmed by 9 bases and 5 bases, with 18 bases remaining between them. The V gene's germline CDR1 is MNHNS and CDR2 SASEGT. This chain's CDR3 is CASRPASAGDTQYF. The CDR3 DNA reads as TGTGCCAGTCGGCCGGCTAGCGCGGGAGATACGCAGTATTTT.

In this sample, this clonotype turned up a few times. The V gene is TRBV20-1, the J gene TRBJ2-1, with D perhaps being TRBD1 or TRBD2 (5 bases each). This CDR3 has 13 residues. Trimming removed 5 bases at V and 10 bases at J, with 18 bases between. CDR1 and CDR2 (germline): DFQATT, SNEGSKA (reference sequence). The CDR3 reads CSALAGSGEEQFF. The CDR3 DNA follows: TGCAGTGCTCTGGCAGGGAGTGGCGAGGAGCAGTTCTTC.

V gene TRBV11-2 combines with J gene TRBJ2-1; D may be TRBD1 (5 bases). The V gene lost 5 bases and the J gene lost 0 bases, with 11 bases spanning the gap. The CDR3 is 15 amino acids. CDR1 and CDR2 (germline): SGHAT, FQNNGV. For the CDR3, the DNA is TGTGCCAGCAGCACGCGACAGAGCTCCTACAATGAGCAGTTCTTC. Encoded protein: CASSTRQSSYNEQFF.

This clonotype was found a few times. This chain connects TRBV12-3 or TRBV12-4 to TRBJ1-3; perhaps TRBD1 as D (6 bases). The CDR3 is 14 residues long. The V end lost 5 bases, the J end lost 0 bases, and 8 bases lay between the germline ends. The CDR3 spells CASSRQDSGNTIYF. In DNA form, the CDR3 reads TGTGCCAGCAGTAGACAGGACTCTGGAAACACCATATATTTT.

In its sample, this clonotype was seen a few times. The V gene is TRBV6-5, the J gene TRBJ1-4; 9 nucleotides match TRBD1. Trimming took 1 base from V and 5 from J; bases not matched to a gene: 8. In germline, CDR1 is MNHEY, CDR2 SVGAGI. This CDR3 has 17 amino acids. The CDR3: CASSYLLGQGLNEKLFF. Here the CDR3 DNA reads TGTGCCAGCAGTTACTTATTAGGACAGGGGTTAAATGAAAAACTGTTTTTT.

The chain joins TRBV12-3 or TRBV12-4 to TRBJ2-2; D is possibly TRBD1 (5 bases). Trimming took off 5 bases at V and 6 bases at J, with 10 bases between the two ends. The CDR3 is 13 amino acids. As DNA, the CDR3 is TGTGCCAGCAGTGATCAGGGCTCCGGGGAGCTGTTTTTT. It codes for CASSDQGSGELFF.

This clonotype was observed a handful of times. V is TRBV9 and J is TRBJ2-7; TRBD2 matches 7 bases. The V segment lost 4 bases and the J segment 1 base; nucleotides outside the gene matches: 8. This CDR3 region has 15 residues. The germline CDR1 and CDR2 sequences are SGDLS and YYNGEE. CDR3 DNA: TGTGCCAGCAGCCAGGGAGGGGCTAGGTCCTACGAGCAGTACTTC. Translation: CASSQGGARSYEQYF.

This chain connects TRBV20-1 to TRBJ2-7, with D uncertain. Germline lookup yields CDR1 DFQATT and CDR2 SNEGSKA (reference sequence). V was trimmed by 0 bases and J by 5 bases, leaving 14 bases between them. The CDR3 loop spans 14 amino acids. The CDR3 is CSARDRLGRDEQYF. The CDR3, as DNA: TGCAGTGCTAGAGATCGATTGGGAAGGGACGAGCAGTACTTC.

This clonotype was recorded many times. This chain links TRBV18 with TRBJ2-5, with 8 nucleotides matching TRBD2. The germline V gene encodes CDR1 KGHSH and CDR2 LQKENI. V gave up 2 bases and J gave up 5 bases; unmatched junction bases: 19. The CDR3 length is 19 residues. DNA for the CDR3: TGTGCCAGCTCACCAGATCCGGGGACTAGATCGTTTAACAGGGAGACCCAGTACTTC. It translates to CASSPDPGTRSFNRETQYF.

The CDR3 sequence: CASRERGPSSYNEQFF. CDR3 coding DNA: TGCGCCAGCAGGGAGAGGGGCCCGAGCTCCTACAATGAGCAGTTCTTC. This sequence joins TRBV10-2 and TRBJ2-1, with D possibly called TRBD1 or TRBD2 (5 bases each). V lost 6 bases to trimming and J lost 0 bases, with 15 bases between them. The CDR3 has 16 amino acids. In germline, CDR1 is WSHSY, CDR2 SAAADI.

This clonotype appeared a few times. The rearrangement uses TRBV6-2 or TRBV6-3 and TRBJ1-3, with 8 bases that match TRBD1. CDR1 and CDR2 (germline): MNHEY, SVGEGT. The CDR3 contains 18 residues. V lost 6 bases, J lost 0 bases, and 13 bases stayed unmatched. Here the CDR3 reads CASSLRGQDHRSGNTIYF. As DNA, the CDR3 is TGTGCCAGCAGCCTACGGGGACAGGACCACCGCTCTGGAAACACCATATATTTT.

Ten or more counts support this clonotype. The chain recombines TRBV12-3 or TRBV12-4 with TRBJ2-7; D is unclear. The V end lost 6 bases, the J end lost 2 bases, and 11 bases lay between the germline ends. The CDR3 is 13 residues long. CDR3 coding DNA: TGTGCCAGCAGCCCGGACCCAGCCTACGAGCAGTACTTC. Its protein product is CASSPDPAYEQYF.

This clonotype was counted once. For the CDR3, the DNA is TGTGCCACCAGTGATTGGGCGGATACGCAGTATTTT. It specifies CATSDWADTQYF. V usage is TRBV24-1 and J usage is TRBJ2-3, with no clear D. The CDR3 covers 12 residues. Germline CDR1 KGHDR, CDR2 SFDVKD. V was trimmed by 2 bases and J by 6 bases, leaving 5 bases between them.

The chain joins TRBV6-2 or TRBV6-3 to TRBJ2-1, with D perhaps TRBD2 (5 bases). V lost 5 bases, J lost 10 bases, and 9 bases lay in between. The CDR3 has 11 residues. Germline CDR1 and CDR2: MNHEY and SVGEGT. CDR3 bases: TGTGCCAGCAGTCCGCGGGCAGAGCAGTTCTTC. The encoded protein is CASSPRAEQFF.

This clonotype was counted between two and nine times. The chain joins TRBV25-1 to TRBJ1-5; TRBD1 matches at 8 bases. V shed 2 bases, J shed 7 bases, and the junction held 7 bases outside the gene matches. CDR1 MGHDK and CDR2 SYGVNS come from the germline V gene. This CDR3 has 15 amino acids. CDR3 amino acids: CASSEPRGRGQPQHF. The CDR3 nucleotides are TGTGCCAGCAGTGAACCCAGGGGGCGCGGGCAGCCCCAGCATTTT.